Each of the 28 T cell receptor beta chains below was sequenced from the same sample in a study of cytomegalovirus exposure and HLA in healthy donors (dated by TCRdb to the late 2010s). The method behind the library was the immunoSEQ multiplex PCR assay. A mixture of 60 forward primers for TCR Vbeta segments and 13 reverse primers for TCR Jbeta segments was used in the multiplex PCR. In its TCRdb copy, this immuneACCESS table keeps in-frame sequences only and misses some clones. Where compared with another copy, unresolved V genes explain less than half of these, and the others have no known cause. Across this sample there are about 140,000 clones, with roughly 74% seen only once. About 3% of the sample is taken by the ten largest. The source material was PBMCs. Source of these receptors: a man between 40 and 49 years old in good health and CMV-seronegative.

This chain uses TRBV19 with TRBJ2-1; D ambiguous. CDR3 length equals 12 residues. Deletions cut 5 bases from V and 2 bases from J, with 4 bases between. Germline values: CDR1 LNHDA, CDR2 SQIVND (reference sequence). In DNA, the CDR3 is TGTGCCAGTAGTGCGGCCTACAATGAGCAGTTCTTC. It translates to CASSAAYNEQFF.

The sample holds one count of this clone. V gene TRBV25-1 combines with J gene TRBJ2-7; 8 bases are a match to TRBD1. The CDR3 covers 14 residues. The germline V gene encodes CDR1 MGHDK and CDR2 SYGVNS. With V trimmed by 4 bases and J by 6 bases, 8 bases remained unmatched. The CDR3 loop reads CASSAGTGKGEQYF. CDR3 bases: TGTGCCAGCAGTGCCGGGACAGGAAAAGGCGAGCAGTACTTC.

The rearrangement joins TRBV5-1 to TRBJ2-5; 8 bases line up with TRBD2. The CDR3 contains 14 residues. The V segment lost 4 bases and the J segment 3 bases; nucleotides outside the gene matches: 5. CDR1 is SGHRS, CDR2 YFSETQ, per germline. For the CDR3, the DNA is TGCGCCAGCAGCATCCCAGCGGGGGAAGAGACCCAGTACTTC. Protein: CASSIPAGEETQYF. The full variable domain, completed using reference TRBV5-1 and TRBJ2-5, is KAGVTQTPRYLIKTRGQQVTLSCSPISGHRSVSWYQQTPGQGLQFLFEYFSETQRNKGNFPGRFSGRQFSNSRSEMNVSTLELGDSALYLCASSIPAGEETQYFGPGTRLLVL.

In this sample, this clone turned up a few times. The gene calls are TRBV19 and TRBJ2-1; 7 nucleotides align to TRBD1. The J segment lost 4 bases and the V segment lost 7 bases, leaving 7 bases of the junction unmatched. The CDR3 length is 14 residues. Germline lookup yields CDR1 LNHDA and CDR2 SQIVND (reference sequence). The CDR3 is CASTSGTVYNEQFF. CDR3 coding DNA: TGTGCCAGTACATCGGGGACAGTATACAATGAGCAGTTCTTC.

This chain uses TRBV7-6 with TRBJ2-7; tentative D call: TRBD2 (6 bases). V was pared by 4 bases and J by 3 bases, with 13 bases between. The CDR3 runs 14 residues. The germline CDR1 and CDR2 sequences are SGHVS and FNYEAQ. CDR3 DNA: TGTGCCAGCAGCTCGGGGGACGGGGGCTACGAGCAGTACTTC. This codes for CASSSGDGGYEQYF.

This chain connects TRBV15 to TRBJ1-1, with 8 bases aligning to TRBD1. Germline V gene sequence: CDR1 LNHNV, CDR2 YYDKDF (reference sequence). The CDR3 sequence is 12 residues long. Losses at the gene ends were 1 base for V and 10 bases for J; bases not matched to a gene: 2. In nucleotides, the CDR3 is TGTGCCACCAGCAGAGCGGACAGGGTAGCTTTCTTT. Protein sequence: CATSRADRVAFF.

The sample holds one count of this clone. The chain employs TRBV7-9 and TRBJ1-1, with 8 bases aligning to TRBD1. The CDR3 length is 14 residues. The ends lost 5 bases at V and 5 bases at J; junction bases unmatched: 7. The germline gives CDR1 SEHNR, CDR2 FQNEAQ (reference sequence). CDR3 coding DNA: TGTGCCAGCAGCCCCGGGGACAGGAGTACTGAAGCTTTCTTT. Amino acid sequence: CASSPGDRSTEAFF. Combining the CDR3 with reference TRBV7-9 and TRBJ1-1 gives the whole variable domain DTGVSQNPRHKITKRGQNVTFRCDPISEHNRLYWYRQTLGQGPEFLTYFQNEAQLEKSRLLSDRFSAERPKGSFSTLEIQRTEQGDSAMYLCASSPGDRSTEAFFGQGTRLTVV.

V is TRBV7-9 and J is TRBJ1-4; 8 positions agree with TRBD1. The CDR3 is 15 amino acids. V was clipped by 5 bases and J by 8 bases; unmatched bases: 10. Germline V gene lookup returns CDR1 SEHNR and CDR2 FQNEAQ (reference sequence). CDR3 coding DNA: TGTGCCAGCAGCCTCACAGGGGGTCCGTCCGAAAAACTGTTTTTT. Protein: CASSLTGGPSEKLFF.

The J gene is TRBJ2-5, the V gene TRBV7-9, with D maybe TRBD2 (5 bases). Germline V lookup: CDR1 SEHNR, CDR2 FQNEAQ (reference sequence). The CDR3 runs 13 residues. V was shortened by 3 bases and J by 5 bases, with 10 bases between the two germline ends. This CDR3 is CASSFPLGETQYF. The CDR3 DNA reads TGTGCCAGCAGCTTTCCACTAGGGGAGACCCAGTACTTC.

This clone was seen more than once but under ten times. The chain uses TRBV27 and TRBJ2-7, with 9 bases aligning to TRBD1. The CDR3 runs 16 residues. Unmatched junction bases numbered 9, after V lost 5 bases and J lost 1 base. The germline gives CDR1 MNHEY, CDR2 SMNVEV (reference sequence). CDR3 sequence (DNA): TGTGCCAGCAGTCCCACCCCGGGACAGGGATCCTACGAGCAGTACTTC. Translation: CASSPTPGQGSYEQYF.

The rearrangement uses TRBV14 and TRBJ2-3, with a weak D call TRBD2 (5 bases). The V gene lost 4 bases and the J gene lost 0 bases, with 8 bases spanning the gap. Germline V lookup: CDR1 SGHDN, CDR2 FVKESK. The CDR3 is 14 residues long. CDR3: CASSLGVSTDTQYF. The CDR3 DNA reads TGTGCCAGCAGCCTCGGGGTGAGCACAGATACGCAGTATTTT. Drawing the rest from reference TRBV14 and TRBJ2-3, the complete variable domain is EAGVTQFPSHSVIEKGQTVTLRCDPISGHDNLYWYRRVMGKEIKFLLHFVKESKQDESGMPNNRFLAERTGGTYSTLKVQPAELEDSGVYFCASSLGVSTDTQYFGPGTRLTVL.

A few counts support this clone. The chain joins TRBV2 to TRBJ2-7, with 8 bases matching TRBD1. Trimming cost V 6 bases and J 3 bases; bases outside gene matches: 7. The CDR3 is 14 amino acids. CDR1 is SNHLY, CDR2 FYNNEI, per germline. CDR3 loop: CASRGKQGGYEQYF. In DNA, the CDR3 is TGTGCCAGCAGAGGTAAACAGGGGGGCTACGAGCAGTACTTC.

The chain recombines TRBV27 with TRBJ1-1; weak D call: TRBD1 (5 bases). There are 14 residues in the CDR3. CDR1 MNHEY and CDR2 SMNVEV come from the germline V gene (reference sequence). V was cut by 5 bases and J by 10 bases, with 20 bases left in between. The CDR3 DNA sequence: TGTGCCAGCAGTACGGAGGGACCCCTTGAAGGAGCTTTCTTT. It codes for CASSTEGPLEGAFF.

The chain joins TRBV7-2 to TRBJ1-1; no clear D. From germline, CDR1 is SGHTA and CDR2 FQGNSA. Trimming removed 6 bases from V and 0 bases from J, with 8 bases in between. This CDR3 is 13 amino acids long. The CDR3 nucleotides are TGTGCCAGCAGGCGTTCCATGAACACTGAAGCTTTCTTT. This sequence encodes CASRRSMNTEAFF.

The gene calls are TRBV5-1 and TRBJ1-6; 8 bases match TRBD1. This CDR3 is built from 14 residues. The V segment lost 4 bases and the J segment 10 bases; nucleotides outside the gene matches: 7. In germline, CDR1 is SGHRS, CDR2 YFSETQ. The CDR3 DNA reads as TGCGCCAGCAGCCTTGACAGGGGCTGGTCACCCCTCCACTTT. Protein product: CASSLDRGWSPLHF.

The CDR3 sequence: CASSEQPGRNEQYF. The CDR3 bases are TGTGCCAGCAGTGAACAACCAGGGAGGAACGAGCAGTACTTC. V and J are TRBV6-1 and TRBJ2-7; TRBD2 is a possible D gene (6 bases). The germline V gene encodes CDR1 MNHNS and CDR2 SASEGT. V was trimmed by 2 bases and J by 5 bases, leaving 13 bases between them. There are 14 residues in the CDR3.

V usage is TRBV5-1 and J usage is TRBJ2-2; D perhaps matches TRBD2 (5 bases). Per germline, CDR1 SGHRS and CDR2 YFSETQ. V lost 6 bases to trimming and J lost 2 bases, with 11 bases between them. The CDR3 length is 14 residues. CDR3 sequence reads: CASMDPGNTGELFF. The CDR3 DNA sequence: TGCGCCAGCATGGACCCGGGAAACACCGGGGAGCTGTTTTTT.

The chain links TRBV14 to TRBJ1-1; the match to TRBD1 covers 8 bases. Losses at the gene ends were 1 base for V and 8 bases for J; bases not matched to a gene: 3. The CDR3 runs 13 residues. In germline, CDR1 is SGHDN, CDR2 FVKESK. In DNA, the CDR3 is TGTGCCAGCAGCCAAGTTCAGGGGGCCGAAGCTTTCTTT. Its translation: CASSQVQGAEAFF. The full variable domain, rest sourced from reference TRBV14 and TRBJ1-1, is EAGVTQFPSHSVIEKGQTVTLRCDPISGHDNLYWYRRVMGKEIKFLLHFVKESKQDESGMPNNRFLAERTGGTYSTLKVQPAELEDSGVYFCASSQVQGAEAFFGQGTRLTVV.

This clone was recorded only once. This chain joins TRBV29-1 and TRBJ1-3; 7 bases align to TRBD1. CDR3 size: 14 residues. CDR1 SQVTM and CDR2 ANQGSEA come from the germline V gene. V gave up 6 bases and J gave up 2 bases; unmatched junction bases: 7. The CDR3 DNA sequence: TGCAGCGTCACACTAGGGGGCCCTGGAAACACCATATATTTT. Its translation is CSVTLGGPGNTIYF.

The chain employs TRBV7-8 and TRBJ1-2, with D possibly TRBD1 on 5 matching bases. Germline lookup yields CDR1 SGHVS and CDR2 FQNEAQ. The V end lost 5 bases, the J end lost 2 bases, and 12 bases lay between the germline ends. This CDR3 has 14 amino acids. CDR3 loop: CASSPLGGNYGYTF. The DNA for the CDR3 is TGTGCCAGCAGCCCGCTGGGGGGAAACTATGGCTACACCTTC.

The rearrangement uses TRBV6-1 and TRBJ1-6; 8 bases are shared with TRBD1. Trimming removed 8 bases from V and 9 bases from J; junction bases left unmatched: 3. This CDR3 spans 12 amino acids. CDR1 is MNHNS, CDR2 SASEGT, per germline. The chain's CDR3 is CASGQGVSPLHF. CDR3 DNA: TGTGCCAGCGGACAGGGCGTTTCACCCCTCCACTTT.

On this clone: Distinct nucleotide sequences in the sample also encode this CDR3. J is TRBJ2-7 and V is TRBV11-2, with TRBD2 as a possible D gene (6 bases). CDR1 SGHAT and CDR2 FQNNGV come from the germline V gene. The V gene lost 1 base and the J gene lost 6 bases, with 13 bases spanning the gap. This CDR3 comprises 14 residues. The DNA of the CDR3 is TGTGCCAGCAGCTTAGGGCAGAGACTAGGCGAGCAGTACTTC. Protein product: CASSLGQRLGEQYF. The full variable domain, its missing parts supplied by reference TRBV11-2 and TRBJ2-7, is EAGVAQSPRYKIIEKRQSVAFWCNPISGHATLYWYQQILGQGPKLLIQFQNNGVVDDSQLPKDRFSAERLKGVDSTLKIQPAKLEDSAVYLCASSLGQRLGEQYFGPGTRLTVT.

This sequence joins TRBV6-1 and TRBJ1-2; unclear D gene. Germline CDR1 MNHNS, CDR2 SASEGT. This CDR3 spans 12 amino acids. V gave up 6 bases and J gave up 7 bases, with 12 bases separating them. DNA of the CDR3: TGTGCCAGCAGGACTAGTCCTGGTGGCTACACCTTC. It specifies CASRTSPGGYTF.

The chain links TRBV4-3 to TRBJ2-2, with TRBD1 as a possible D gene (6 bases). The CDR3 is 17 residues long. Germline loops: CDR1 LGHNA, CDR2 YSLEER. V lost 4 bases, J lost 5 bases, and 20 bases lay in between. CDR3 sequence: CASSRDAQGGATGELFF. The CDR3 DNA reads TGCGCCAGCAGCCGAGATGCACAGGGTGGGGCGACCGGGGAGCTGTTTTTT.

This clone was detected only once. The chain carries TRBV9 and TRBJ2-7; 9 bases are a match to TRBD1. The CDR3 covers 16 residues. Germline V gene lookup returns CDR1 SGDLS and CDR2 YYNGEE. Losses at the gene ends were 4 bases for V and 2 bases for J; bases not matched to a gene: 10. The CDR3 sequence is CASSPMTGGTTYEQYF. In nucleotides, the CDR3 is TGTGCCAGCAGCCCTATGACAGGGGGTACCACCTACGAGCAGTACTTC.

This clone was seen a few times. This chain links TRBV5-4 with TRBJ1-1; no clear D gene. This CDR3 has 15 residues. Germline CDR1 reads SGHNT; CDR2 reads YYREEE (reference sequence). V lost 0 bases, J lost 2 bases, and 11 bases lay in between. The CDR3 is CASSLAPGINTEAFF. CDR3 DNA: TGTGCCAGCAGCTTGGCCCCAGGCATCAACACTGAAGCTTTCTTT.

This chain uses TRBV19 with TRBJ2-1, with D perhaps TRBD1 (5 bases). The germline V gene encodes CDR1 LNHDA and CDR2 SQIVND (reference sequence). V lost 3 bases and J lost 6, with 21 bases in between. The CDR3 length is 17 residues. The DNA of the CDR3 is TGTGCCAGTAGTATGGGGCCAGGGCAGGGTAAAAGCAATGAGCAGTTCTTC. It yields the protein CASSMGPGQGKSNEQFF.

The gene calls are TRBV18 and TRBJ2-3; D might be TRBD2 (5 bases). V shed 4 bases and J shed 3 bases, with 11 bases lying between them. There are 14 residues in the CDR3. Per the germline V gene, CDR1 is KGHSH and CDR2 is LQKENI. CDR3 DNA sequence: TGTGCCAGCTCACGGGGAGTCGAGACAGATACGCAGTATTTT. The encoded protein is CASSRGVETDTQYF.